This T cell receptor (beta chain) was profiled in a study of T cell responses to AZD1222 COVID-19 vaccine. The CDR3 has 14 amino acids. J was trimmed by 7 bases and V by 4 bases; bases with no gene match: 9. Germline V gives CDR1 SGHRS, CDR2 YFSETQ. TCRdb's copy holds only in-frame clones and misses some; the assay was immunoSEQ multiplex PCR. Seen here are 130,000 or so clones, around 89% observed once, and the top ten hold 11%. This clone was seen a handful of times. The rearrangement joins TRBV5-1 to TRBJ2-7; 9 bases fit TRBD2. This clonotype was obtained from an adult in good health. Sequenced material: peripheral blood, taken on day 0 of MenACWY control vaccination. The DNA for the CDR3 is TGCGCCAGCAGCCGAGTAGCGGGAGAGGAAGAGCAGTACTTC. Translation: CASSRVAGEEEQYF.